The clone carrying this TCR beta chain was recorded a few times. Its antigen is unknown. These data come from a study of blood T cells in healthy people across ages. Study-level findings and limits: A strong correlation between TCR beta diversity and naive T cell percentage was seen. Unknown donor CMV status possibly confounded expanded clonotype changes.

Primers used in a second PCR of roughly 6 to 12 cycles were a sample-barcoded 5' primer and a J-beta primer mix. Template switching added a 12-random-nucleotide identifier to every cDNA molecule. TCRdb used MiXCR to reprocess the 5' RACE reads, holding one entry per CDR3 protein. The table lists about 2 million distinct CDR3 sequences, around half of them singletons. The trim removed 6 bases at V and 5 bases at J, leaving 7 bases unmatched. The CDR3 runs 15 residues. The sample consisted of blood. The TCR sequence derives from a woman aged 40 to 50 in good health. V is TRBV12-3 or TRBV12-4 and J is TRBJ2-1; 10 bases are a match to TRBD2. The CDR3 bases are TGTGCCAGCAGAGAACTAGCGGGGAGTCACAATGAGCAGTTCTTC. This encodes CASRELAGSHNEQFF.